This T cell receptor beta chain was obtained from a study of T cell repertoires in cytomegalovirus infection. TCRdb recomputed calls from the reads with MiXCR, one row per CDR3 protein. In the table there are about 260,000 distinct CDR3 sequences, around 13% of which are singletons. Trimming pared 5 bases from V and 0 bases from J, leaving 11 bases between. Looked up from germline, CDR1 is SGHNT and CDR2 is YYREEE (reference sequence). The CDR3 runs 14 residues. This chain connects TRBV5-4 to TRBJ1-1; D is uncertain. The specimen sequenced was PBMCs. The receptor was isolated from a human donor in good health (CMV status not recorded). Some clones in this sample may be carry-over from other donors' samples. The CDR3 DNA reads as TGTGCCAGCAGACCCGGCCTTGTGAACACTGAAGCTTTCTTT. It translates to CASRPGLVNTEAFF.